The source of this TCR beta chain is a study of technical replicates of blood from a few donors. This table comes from immunoSEQ multiplex PCR, and its TCRdb copy is limited to in-frame clones, with some not included. The table records 75,000 to 100,000 clones, 85% to 95% of them present only once. There are 12 residues in the CDR3. V lost 2 bases, J lost 2 bases, and 2 bases lay in between. Germline V gene data show CDR1 as MDHEN and CDR2 as SYDVKM. The rearrangement joins TRBV28 to TRBJ2-3; unclear D gene. The source is a human donor in good health. Sequencing input: T cells isolated from PBMCs. CDR3 coding DNA: TGTGCCAGCAGTTTACTCACAGATACGCAGTATTTT. Translating it yields CASSLLTDTQYF.